The entry that follows covers one TCR beta chain sequence. One junction end disagrees with the germline gene, perhaps due to a read error. CDR1 MNHEY and CDR2 SMNVEV come from the germline V gene (reference sequence). CDR3 size: 15 residues. The assay was immunoSEQ multiplex PCR, and TCRdb's table has in-frame clones only and misses some. The sample yields roughly 190,000 clones, roughly four fifths seen once. This record belongs to a study of blood T cell repertoires in COVID-19. Overall study context: Both acute and convalescent COVID-19 samples were obtained from the United States, Italy and Spain. T cells, B-cell-depleted T cells, or PBMCs supplied cDNA or gDNA.

This chain uses TRBV27 with TRBJ2-7, with D tentatively TRBD2 (5 bases). This TCR derives from a young man with active or convalescent COVID-19. Sequencing input: peripheral blood. CDR3 amino acids: CAGSSERPPPYEQYF. The CDR3 DNA is TGTGCCGGCAGTTCAGAGCGGCCGCCTCCCTACGAGCAGTACTTC.